This T cell receptor (beta chain) stems from a study of early T cells in non-severe SARS-CoV-2 infection. TCRdb redid the calling of the 5' RACE reads with MiXCR, one entry per CDR3 protein. This sample carries some 48,000 distinct CDR3 sequences, around 9.5% of them seen once, and the ten largest clones take about 8%. The CDR3 spans 12 residues. The V gene lost 3 bases and the J gene lost 2 bases, with 4 bases spanning the gap. This clonotype was detected only a few times. The clonotype originates from an adult who was a healthcare worker with PCR-confirmed SARS-CoV-2 infection or an uninfected control (not recorded which). The sample was whole blood. The V call is TRBV12-3 or TRBV12-4, the J call TRBJ1-1; D is undetermined. As DNA, the CDR3 is TGTGCCAGCAGTTTTGTAAACACTGAAGCTTTCTTT. Translating it yields CASSFVNTEAFF.